The sequence of this T cell receptor beta chain was determined in a study of T cells in Graves' hyperthyroidism and ophthalmopathy. This clonotype was recorded a few times. The CDR3 extends over 13 amino acids. Trimming shortened V by 3 bases and J by 9 bases, and 12 bases separated the two germline ends. Per the germline V gene, CDR1 is SGHDN and CDR2 is FVKESK. Based on clinical symptoms, serum thyroxine and TRAb, thyroid ultrasound and orbital computed tomography, diagnoses were reached. Template material for amplifying TCR beta CDR3 regions consisted of RNA transcripts. The primer set for the first-round RT-PCR of the TCR CDR3 was HTBI. A single record per CDR3 protein comes from TCRdb applying MiXCR to the multiplex PCR reads. The table records 600,000 to 900,000 distinct CDR3 sequences, about 15% of them present only once.

This receptor was identified in a man younger than 35 with Graves' hyperthyroidism. The J gene is TRBJ2-1, the V gene TRBV14, with D uncertain. Sequencing input: blood. The CDR3 protein is CASSHTRYLEQFF. DNA for the CDR3: TGTGCCAGCAGCCACACCCGCTATCTTGAGCAGTTCTTC.